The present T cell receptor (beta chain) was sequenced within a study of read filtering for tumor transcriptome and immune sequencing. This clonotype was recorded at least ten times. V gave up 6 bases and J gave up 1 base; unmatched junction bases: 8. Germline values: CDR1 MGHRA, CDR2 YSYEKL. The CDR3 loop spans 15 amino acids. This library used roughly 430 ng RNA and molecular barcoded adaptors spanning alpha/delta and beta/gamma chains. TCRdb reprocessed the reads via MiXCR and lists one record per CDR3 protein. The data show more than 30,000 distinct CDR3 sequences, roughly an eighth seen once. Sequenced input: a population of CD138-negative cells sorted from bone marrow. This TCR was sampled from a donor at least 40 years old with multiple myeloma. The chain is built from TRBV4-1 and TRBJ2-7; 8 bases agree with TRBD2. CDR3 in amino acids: CASSSGASGSYEQYF. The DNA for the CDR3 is TGCGCCAGCAGTAGCGGAGCTAGCGGGTCCTACGAGCAGTACTTC.